A single sample is the source of the 18 T cell receptor beta chains below, sequenced in a study of shared clonotypes between healthy human individuals. The method was immunoSEQ multiplex PCR; TCRdb's version includes in-frame clones alone and lacks a portion of them. Of 1,400,000 or so clones listed, approximately 98.5% are singletons. The specimen was naive CD4+ T cells sorted from blood. Subset denoted: CD45RA+ positively selected. The receptors here all came from a man aged 25 to 40 in good health.

This clone was recorded once. The chain carries TRBV28 and TRBJ2-7; D may be TRBD2 (6 bases). There are 15 residues in the CDR3. Germline CDR1 reads MDHEN; CDR2 reads SYDVKM. V was shortened by 2 bases and J by 3 bases, with 14 bases between the two germline ends. The CDR3 DNA reads as TGTGCCAGCAGTTTACGGGGGAGGAGTAACTACGAGCAGTACTTC. This encodes CASSLRGRSNYEQYF.

This sequence joins TRBV19 and TRBJ2-1, with 14 nucleotides matching TRBD2. The CDR3 sequence is 17 residues long. Germline trimming cut 6 bases from V and 4 bases from J; bases unmatched to any gene: 8. Looked up from germline, CDR1 is LNHDA and CDR2 is SQIVND (reference sequence). CDR3: CASSSGTSGSEYNEQFF. The DNA of the CDR3 is TGTGCCAGTAGCTCCGGGACTAGCGGGAGTGAGTACAATGAGCAGTTCTTC.

The chain recombines TRBV2 with TRBJ2-5; 11 nucleotides align to TRBD2. Trimming removed 10 bases from V and 4 bases from J; junction bases left unmatched: 20. The length of the CDR3 is 18 residues. Germline V lookup: CDR1 SNHLY, CDR2 FYNNEI. The CDR3 spells CATLAGTSGNVVGETQYF. The CDR3 nucleotides are TGTGCCACCCTGGCCGGGACTAGCGGAAACGTCGTGGGAGAGACCCAGTACTTC. Complete variable domain (other parts from reference TRBV2 and TRBJ2-5): EPEVTQTPSHQVTQMGQEVILRCVPISNHLYFYWYRQILGQKVEFLVSFYNNEISEKSEIFDDQFSVERPDGSNFTLKIRSTKLEDSAMYFCATLAGTSGNVVGETQYFGPGTRLLVL.

The V call is TRBV9, the J call TRBJ2-5; the D gene could be TRBD1 or TRBD2 (5 bases each). Trimming took off 0 bases at V and 0 bases at J, with 12 bases between the two ends. There are 16 residues in the CDR3. Germline CDR1 is SGDLS and CDR2 is YYNGEE. The CDR3 region has the DNA TGTGCCAGCAGCGTAGGGGACGGATTGAACCAAGAGACCCAGTACTTC. Its translation: CASSVGDGLNQETQYF.

The rearrangement uses TRBV5-1 and TRBJ2-3; the D gene is possibly TRBD1 (5 bases). Looked up from germline, CDR1 is SGHRS and CDR2 is YFSETQ. The CDR3 is 16 residues long. With 0 bases removed from V and 3 bases from J, the gap between germline ends came to 14 bases. The CDR3 loop is CASSLASGFETDTQYF. For the CDR3, the DNA is TGCGCCAGCAGCTTGGCCTCAGGGTTTGAAACAGATACGCAGTATTTT.

V gene TRBV19 combines with J gene TRBJ2-4; 8 positions agree with TRBD2. This CDR3 contains 14 residues. After removal of 6 bases from V and 9 bases from J, the junction contained 10 bases not matched to a gene. Germline V CDR1 and CDR2: LNHDA, SQIVND (reference sequence). This CDR3 reads CASRGTSSSRIQYF. As DNA, the CDR3 is TGTGCCAGTAGGGGGACTAGTTCTTCACGCATTCAGTACTTC.

This clone has only one observation. The rearrangement joins TRBV5-1 to TRBJ2-7; no firm D call. In germline, CDR1 is SGHRS, CDR2 YFSETQ. Trimming cost V 1 base and J 2 bases, with 10 bases left between them. The CDR3 length is 14 residues. CDR3 loop: CASSLSGQPYEQYF. DNA of the CDR3: TGCGCCAGCAGCTTGTCTGGGCAGCCCTACGAGCAGTACTTC.

This chain connects TRBV19 to TRBJ1-5; D remains ambiguous. CDR3 length: 14 residues. Germline V gene lookup returns CDR1 LNHDA and CDR2 SQIVND (reference sequence). V was clipped by 5 bases and J by 4 bases, with 12 bases between them. Written as DNA, the CDR3 is TGTGCCAGTAGTGGCCGGGCCCCAAATCAGCCCCAGCATTTT. Translated: CASSGRAPNQPQHF.

The rearrangement joins TRBV7-2 to TRBJ2-3; possibly TRBD1 or TRBD2 for D (5 bases each). Germline lookup yields CDR1 SGHTA and CDR2 FQGNSA. Trimming left V 1 base short and J 7 bases short, with 15 bases between. This CDR3 has 15 residues. CDR3 coding DNA: TGTGCCAGCAGCTTAGAAACCGCCGGGGCATATACGCAGTATTTT. It is translated as CASSLETAGAYTQYF. Full variable domain (remainder filled in from reference TRBV7-2 and TRBJ2-3): GAGVSQSPSNKVTEKGKDVELRCDPISGHTALYWYRQSLGQGLEFLIYFQGNSAPDKSGLPSDRFSAERTGGSVSTLTIQRTQQEDSAVYLCASSLETAGAYTQYFGPGTRLTVL.

This clone appeared once. V and J are TRBV5-8 and TRBJ2-3; D remains ambiguous. Trimming took off 2 bases at V and 6 bases at J, with 10 bases between the two ends. The CDR3 contains 13 residues. Germline CDR1 is SGHTS and CDR2 is YDEGEE. In DNA, the CDR3 is TGTGCCAGCAGCTTTTCGAGGTTCGATACGCAGTATTTT. Protein sequence: CASSFSRFDTQYF.

The genes are TRBV11-2 and TRBJ2-3; D is perhaps TRBD1 or TRBD2 (5 bases each). Germline CDR1 SGHAT, CDR2 FQNNGV. Trimming stripped 2 bases from V and 2 bases from J, with 17 bases between. CDR3 length: 17 amino acids. CDR3 in DNA: TGTGCCAGCAGCTTAAGAGGGGCAAGGGAAGACACAGATACGCAGTATTTT. Its translation: CASSLRGAREDTDTQYF.

A single count supports this clone. The V call is TRBV28, the J call TRBJ2-1, with D possibly TRBD1 on 6 matching bases. The CDR3 totals 16 residues. The V end lost 3 bases, the J end lost 10 bases, and 22 bases lay between the germline ends. Per germline, CDR1 MDHEN and CDR2 SYDVKM. The CDR3 reads CASSFPIWGRKLEQFF. Written as DNA, the CDR3 is TGTGCCAGCAGTTTTCCCATCTGGGGGCGCAAGCTAGAGCAGTTCTTC.

The genes are TRBV7-8 and TRBJ2-3; TRBD2 might be the D (6 bases). V lost 5 bases and J lost 1, with 16 bases in between. CDR1 and CDR2 (germline): SGHVS, FQNEAQ. The CDR3 is made up of 16 amino acids. The CDR3 DNA reads TGTGCCAGCAGCCTCCAGAAACTAGCCGGCACAGATACGCAGTATTTT. Translated, it gives CASSLQKLAGTDTQYF.

This chain connects TRBV5-1 to TRBJ1-2; 9 bases align to TRBD1. Per the germline V gene, CDR1 is SGHRS and CDR2 is YFSETQ. V shed 0 bases and J 3 bases; nucleotides not matched to a gene: 6. This CDR3 is built from 16 residues. The CDR3 sequence is CASSLATGGLDYGYTF. CDR3 bases: TGCGCCAGCAGCTTGGCAACAGGGGGCCTTGACTATGGCTACACCTTC.

The chain couples TRBV18 to TRBJ2-7, with TRBD2 as a possible D gene (6 bases). Germline V gene data show CDR1 as KGHSH and CDR2 as LQKENI. V was cut by 3 bases and J by 2 bases, with 14 bases left in between. The CDR3 runs to 15 residues. The CDR3 DNA reads as TGTGCCAGCTCACCGGATAGCGGATATACCTACGAGCAGTACTTC. It translates to CASSPDSGYTYEQYF.

This rearrangement joins TRBV19 to TRBJ1-5, with TRBD1 matching over 7 bases. Germline V gives CDR1 LNHDA, CDR2 SQIVND (reference sequence). Losses at the gene ends were 4 bases for V and 7 bases for J; bases not matched to a gene: 10. CDR3 length equals 15 residues. The chain's CDR3 is CASSKGQGVRQPQHF. For the CDR3, the DNA is TGTGCCAGTAGTAAAGGGCAGGGGGTGAGACAGCCCCAGCATTTT.

The rearrangement links TRBV19 to TRBJ1-2; 9 bases line up with TRBD1. Unmatched junction bases numbered 8, after V lost 7 bases and J lost 2 bases. Germline V gives CDR1 LNHDA, CDR2 SQIVND (reference sequence). The CDR3 consists of 15 residues. In nucleotides, the CDR3 is TGTGCCAGTACCCCGGACAGGGGCAACAACTATGGCTACACCTTC. Amino acid sequence: CASTPDRGNNYGYTF.

This sequence joins TRBV19 and TRBJ1-5; the match to TRBD1 covers 9 bases. There are 14 residues in the CDR3. Trimming at V came to 5 bases and at J to 6 bases, leaving 5 bases not matched to a gene. Germline CDR1 is LNHDA and CDR2 is SQIVND (reference sequence). DNA for the CDR3: TGTGCCAGTAGTCCACAGGGGGCCGGTCAGCCCCAGCATTTT. Protein product: CASSPQGAGQPQHF.